The subject of this entry is one T cell receptor (beta chain). The antigen this receptor binds is unknown. Base qualities are not provided; no much larger clone lies one nucleotide away. Patients with autoimmune disease history or receiving systemic immunosuppression were excluded from the trial. In every dose cohort, peripheral blood was drawn for TCR sequencing at baseline, cycle 4 day 1, and cycle 7 day 1. The samples were taken from a phase I, first-in-human, multicenter, open-label dose-escalation trial of ivuxolimab. Adults with locally advanced or metastatic melanoma, renal cell carcinoma, hepatocellular carcinoma or head and neck squamous cell carcinoma were enrolled in the trial. Before TCR sequencing, CD4+ T cells and CD8+ T cells from peripheral blood were sorted into separate populations. These data belong to a study of OX40 agonist ivuxolimab in advanced cancers. In the study overall: Ivuxolimab was an agonistic, fully human IgG2 monoclonal antibody directed against OX40 (CD134), a costimulatory receptor. Intravenous ivuxolimab was administered to patients every 2 weeks at six dose levels: 0.01, 0.1, 0.3, 1.5, 3 and 10 mg/kg. Of the approximately 50 dose-escalation patients, hepatocellular carcinoma was present in about 20, melanoma in around 15, renal cell carcinoma in 9 and head and neck cancer in 9. In the dose-escalation cohort, 82.7% of patients were male, and the mean age was 60 years with a range of about 20 to 90. Prior anti-PD-1, anti-PD-L1 or anti-CTLA-4 therapy was permitted, and checkpoint inhibitors had been received by roughly 42% of dose-escalation patients. Partial responses occurred in three dose-escalation patients, of whom one had hepatocellular carcinoma and two had cutaneous melanoma. The point of sequencing TCRbeta in the periphery was to test whether ivuxolimab changed TCR sequence diversity and drove clonal T-cell expansion. The monotherapy dose-escalation portion (N ≈ 57 patients) of the phase I ivuxolimab trial is reported in the paper. The research as a whole found: At doses from 0.1 to 3.0 mg/kg, clonal expansion was seen in both CD4+ and CD8+ blood T cells between baseline and week 6. After ivuxolimab, more expanded clones were found on average in CD8+ T cells than in CD4+ T cells. Antigen specificity was not determined for the clonally expanded peripheral T cells. Low levels of normalized T-cell clonal expansion were also shown by some nonresponding patients. In partial responders in the 0.1-3.0 mg/kg groups, normalized peripheral clonal expansion was found to be among the lowest, especially among CD8+ T cells.

V sheds 3 bases and J sheds 1 base, leaving 12 bases between their ends. CDR1 and CDR2, looked up from the germline V gene, are LGHNA and YNFKEQ. The cysteine opens and the phenylalanine closes a CDR3 of 16 amino acids. Only the CDR3 part of the read is kept: 48 bases, read in frame from the first base. Genomic DNA was extracted from sorted cells for sequencing of the TCRbeta CDR3 region. TCRbeta CDR3 regions were sequenced using the immunoSEQ Assay. TCRdb re-hosts the immuneACCESS table, in-frame sequences only. Its copies lack some clones; in the studies checked, an unresolved V gene accounts for under half of them, and the cause for the rest is not known. The sample includes around 70,000 clones, with more than 75% observed a single time. The ten largest clones capture approximately 5% of the sample.

Recombination linked TRBV4-2 to TRBJ2-2; the D call is possibly TRBD1 or TRBD2, each sharing 5 bases. This sequence was found in an adult with an advanced solid tumor such as melanoma, head and neck, liver or kidney cancer. Source: CD4+ or CD8+ T cells sorted from blood, taken in a trial of the OX40 agonist ivuxolimab. The CDR3 protein is CASSHGEGRNTGELFF. The DNA sequence is TGTGCCAGCAGCCACGGCGAGGGACGGAACACCGGGGAGCTGTTTTTT.